This T cell receptor beta chain was identified during a study of T cells after yellow fever vaccination. Broader study findings: Re-detected after boosting: most primary clones, almost 98% of CD4 and less than 90% of CD8. A secondary response was less intense yet reached its peak sooner, at day 5 versus 15.

TCRdb independently ran MiXCR on the 5' RACE reads; one entry per CDR3 protein. The data show hundreds of thousands of distinct CDR3 sequences, 3.6% seen once. This CDR3 comprises 13 residues. The ends were cut back, 7 bases at V and 5 bases at J, with 13 bases in the middle. Germline V gene lookup returns CDR1 SGHRS and CDR2 YFSETQ. The sample holds many counts of this clonotype. Its antigen is as yet unknown. The TCR was taken from a man aged 18 to 35 who received the YFV17D yellow fever vaccine. Sequenced material: PBMCs, taken on the day of the yellow fever booster vaccination. This sequence joins TRBV5-1 and TRBJ2-1; D is unresolved. The chain's CDR3 is CASSLGFDNEQFF. CDR3 nucleotide sequence: TGCGCCAGCTCCTTAGGTTTTGACAATGAGCAGTTCTTC.